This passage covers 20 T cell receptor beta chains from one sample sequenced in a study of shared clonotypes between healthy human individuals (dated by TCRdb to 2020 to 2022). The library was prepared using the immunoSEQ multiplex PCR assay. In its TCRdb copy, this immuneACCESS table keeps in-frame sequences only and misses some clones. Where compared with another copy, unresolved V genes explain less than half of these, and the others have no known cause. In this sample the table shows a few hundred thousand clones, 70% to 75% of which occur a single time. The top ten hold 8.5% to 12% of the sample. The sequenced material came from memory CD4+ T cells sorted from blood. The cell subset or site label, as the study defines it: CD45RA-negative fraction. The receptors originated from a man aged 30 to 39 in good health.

CDR3 in DNA: TGTGCCAGCAGCGTAGCCTACGAGCAGTACTTC. Its translation: CASSVAYEQYF. V is TRBV14 and J is TRBJ2-7; D is unresolved. V lost 5 bases to trimming and J lost 2 bases, with 4 bases between them. Germline-derived CDR1 and CDR2 are SGHDN and FVKESK. The CDR3 extends over 11 amino acids.

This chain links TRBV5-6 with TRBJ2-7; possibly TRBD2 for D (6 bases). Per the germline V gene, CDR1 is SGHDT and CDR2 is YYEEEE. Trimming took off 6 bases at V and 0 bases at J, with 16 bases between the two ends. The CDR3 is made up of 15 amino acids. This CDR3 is CASKEGPGSSYEQYF. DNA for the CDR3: TGTGCCAGCAAGGAGGGCCCCGGGAGCTCCTACGAGCAGTACTTC. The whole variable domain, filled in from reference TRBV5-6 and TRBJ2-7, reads DAGVTQSPTHLIKTRGQQVTLRCSPKSGHDTVSWYQQALGQGPQFIFQYYEEEERQRGNFPDRFSGHQFPNYSSELNVNALLLGDSALYLCASKEGPGSSYEQYFGPGTRLTVT.

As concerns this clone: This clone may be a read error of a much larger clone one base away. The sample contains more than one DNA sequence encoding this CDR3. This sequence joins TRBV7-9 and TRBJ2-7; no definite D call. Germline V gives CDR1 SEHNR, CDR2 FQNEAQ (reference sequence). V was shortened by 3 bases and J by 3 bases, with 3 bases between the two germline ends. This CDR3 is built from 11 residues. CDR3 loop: CASSLYYEQYF. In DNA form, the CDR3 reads TGTGCCAGCAGCTTGTACTACGAGCAGTACTTC.

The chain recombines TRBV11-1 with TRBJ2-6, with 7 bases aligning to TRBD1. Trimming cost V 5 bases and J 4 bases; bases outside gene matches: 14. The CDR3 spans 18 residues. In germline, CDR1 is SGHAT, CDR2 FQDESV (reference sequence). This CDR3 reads CASSGRQQGTSGANVLTF. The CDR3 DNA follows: TGTGCCAGCAGCGGGCGACAACAGGGGACCTCAGGGGCCAACGTCCTGACTTTC. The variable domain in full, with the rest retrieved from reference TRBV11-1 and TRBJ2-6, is EAEVAQSPRYKITEKSQAVAFWCDPISGHATLYWYRQILGQGPELLVQFQDESVVDDSQLPKDRFSAERLKGVDSTLKIQPAELGDSAMYLCASSGRQQGTSGANVLTFGAGSRLTVL.

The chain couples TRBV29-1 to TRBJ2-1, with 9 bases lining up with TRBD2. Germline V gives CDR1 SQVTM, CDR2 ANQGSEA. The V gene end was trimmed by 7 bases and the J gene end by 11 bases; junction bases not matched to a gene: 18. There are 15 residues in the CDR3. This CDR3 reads CSARRSSGSDWKQFF. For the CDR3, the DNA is TGCAGCGCCCGCCGGAGTAGCGGGAGCGATTGGAAGCAGTTCTTC.

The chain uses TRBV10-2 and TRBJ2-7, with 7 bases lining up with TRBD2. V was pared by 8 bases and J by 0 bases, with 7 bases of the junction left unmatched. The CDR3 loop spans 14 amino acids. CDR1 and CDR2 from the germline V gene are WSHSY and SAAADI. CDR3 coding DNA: TGCGCCAGCCAAGCGACTAGCAACTCCTACGAGCAGTACTTC. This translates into CASQATSNSYEQYF.

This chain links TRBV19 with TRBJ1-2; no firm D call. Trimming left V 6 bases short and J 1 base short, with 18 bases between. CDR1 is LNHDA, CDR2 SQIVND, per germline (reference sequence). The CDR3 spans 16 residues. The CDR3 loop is CASSRELSSFNYGYTF. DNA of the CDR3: TGTGCCAGTAGCCGGGAGCTGAGCTCCTTTAACTATGGCTACACCTTC.

The CDR3 here is CASSSGGAGNTIYF. CDR3 bases: TGTGCCAGCAGCTCAGGGGGCGCCGGAAACACCATATATTTT. The V and J genes are TRBV28 and TRBJ1-3; 8 nucleotides align to TRBD1. CDR1 and CDR2 from the germline V gene are MDHEN and SYDVKM. The CDR3 has 14 residues. Trimming took 6 bases from V and 4 from J; bases not matched to a gene: 5.

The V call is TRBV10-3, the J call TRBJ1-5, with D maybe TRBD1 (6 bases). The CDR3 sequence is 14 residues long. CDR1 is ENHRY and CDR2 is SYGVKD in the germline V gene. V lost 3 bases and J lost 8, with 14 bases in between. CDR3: CAISDMKGDKPQHF. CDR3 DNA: TGTGCCATCAGTGATATGAAGGGGGATAAGCCCCAGCATTTT.

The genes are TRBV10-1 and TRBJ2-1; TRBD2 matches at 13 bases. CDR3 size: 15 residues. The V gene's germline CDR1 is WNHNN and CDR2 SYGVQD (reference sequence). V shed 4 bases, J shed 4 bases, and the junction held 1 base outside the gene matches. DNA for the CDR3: TGCGCCAGCAGTGTGGGACTAGCGGGATACAATGAGCAGTTCTTC. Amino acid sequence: CASSVGLAGYNEQFF.

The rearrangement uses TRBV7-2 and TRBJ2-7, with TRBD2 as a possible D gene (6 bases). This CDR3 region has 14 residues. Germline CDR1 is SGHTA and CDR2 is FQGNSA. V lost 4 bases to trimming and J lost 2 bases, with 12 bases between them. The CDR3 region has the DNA TGTGCCAGCAGCTACTCGGGCGGGACCTACGAGCAGTACTTC. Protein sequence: CASSYSGGTYEQYF.

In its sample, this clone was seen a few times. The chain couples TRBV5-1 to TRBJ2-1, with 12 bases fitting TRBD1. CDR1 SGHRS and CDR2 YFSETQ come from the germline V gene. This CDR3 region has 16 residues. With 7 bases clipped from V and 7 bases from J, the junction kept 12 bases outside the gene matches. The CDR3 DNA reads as TGCGCCAGCGCCGGTAGACCGGGACAGGGGGCTAATGAGCAGTTCTTC. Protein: CASAGRPGQGANEQFF.

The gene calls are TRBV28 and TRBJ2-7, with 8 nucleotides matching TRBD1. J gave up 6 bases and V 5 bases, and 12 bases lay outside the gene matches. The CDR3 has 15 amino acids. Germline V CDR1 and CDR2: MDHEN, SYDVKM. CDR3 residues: CASSTNPPGQVEQYF. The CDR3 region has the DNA TGTGCCAGCAGTACAAACCCCCCGGGACAGGTCGAGCAGTACTTC.

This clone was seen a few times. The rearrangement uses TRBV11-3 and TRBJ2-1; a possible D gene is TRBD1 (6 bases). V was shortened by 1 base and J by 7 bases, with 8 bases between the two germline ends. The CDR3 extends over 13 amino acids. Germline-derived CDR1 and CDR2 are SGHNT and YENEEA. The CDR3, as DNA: TGTGCCAGCAGCTTAGGGCAGGGGAATGAGCAGTTCTTC. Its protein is CASSLGQGNEQFF. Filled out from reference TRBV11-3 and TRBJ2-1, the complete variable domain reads EAGVVQSPRYKIIEKKQPVAFWCNPISGHNTLYWYLQNLGQGPELLIRYENEEAVDDSQLPKDRFSAERLKGVDSTLKIQPAELGDSAVYLCASSLGQGNEQFFGPGTRLTVL.

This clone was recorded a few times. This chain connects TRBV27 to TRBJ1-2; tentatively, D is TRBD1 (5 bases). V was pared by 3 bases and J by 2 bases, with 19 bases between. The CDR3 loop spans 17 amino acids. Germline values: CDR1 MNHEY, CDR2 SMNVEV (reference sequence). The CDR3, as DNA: TGTGCCAGCAGTTTTTTGCCATTAGGGGTAGGGAACTATGGCTACACCTTC. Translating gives CASSFLPLGVGNYGYTF.

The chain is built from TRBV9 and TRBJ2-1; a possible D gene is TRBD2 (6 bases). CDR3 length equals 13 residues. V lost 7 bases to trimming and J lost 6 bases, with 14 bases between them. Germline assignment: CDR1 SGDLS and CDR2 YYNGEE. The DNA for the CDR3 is TGTGCCAGCTCGGCGGGGACCCGCAATGAGCAGTTCTTC. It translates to CASSAGTRNEQFF. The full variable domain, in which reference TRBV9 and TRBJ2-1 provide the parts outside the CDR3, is DSGVTQTPKHLITATGQRVTLRCSPRSGDLSVYWYQQSLDQGLQFLIQYYNGEERAKGNILERFSAQQFPDLHSELNLSSLELGDSALYFCASSAGTRNEQFFGPGTRLTVL.

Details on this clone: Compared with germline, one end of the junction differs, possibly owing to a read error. CDR3 region: CASNLGRNEQFF. CDR3 sequence (DNA): TGCGCCAGCAACTTGGGGCGGAATGAGCAGTTCTTC. V and J are TRBV5-1 and TRBJ2-1, with D possibly matching TRBD1 (5 bases). The CDR3 covers 12 residues. Germline V lookup: CDR1 SGHRS, CDR2 YFSETQ.

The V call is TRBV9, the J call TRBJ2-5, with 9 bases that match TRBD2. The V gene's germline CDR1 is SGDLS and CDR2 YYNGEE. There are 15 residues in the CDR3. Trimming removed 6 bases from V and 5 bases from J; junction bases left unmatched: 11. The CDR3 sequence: CASTEGGGGQETQYF. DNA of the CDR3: TGTGCCAGCACCGAGGGCGGGGGGGGACAGGAGACCCAGTACTTC.

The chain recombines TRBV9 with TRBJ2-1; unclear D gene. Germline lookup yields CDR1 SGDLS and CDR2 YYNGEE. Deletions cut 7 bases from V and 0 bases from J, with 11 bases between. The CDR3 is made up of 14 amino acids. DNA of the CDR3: TGTGCCAGCCGTCCCCTCAGCTCCTACAATGAGCAGTTCTTC. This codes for CASRPLSSYNEQFF.

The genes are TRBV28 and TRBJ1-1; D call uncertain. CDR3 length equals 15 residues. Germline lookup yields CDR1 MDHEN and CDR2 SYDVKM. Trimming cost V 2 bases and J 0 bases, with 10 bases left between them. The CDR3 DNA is TGTGCCAGCAGTTTACGGCCAGCCATGAACACTGAAGCTTTCTTT. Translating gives CASSLRPAMNTEAFF.